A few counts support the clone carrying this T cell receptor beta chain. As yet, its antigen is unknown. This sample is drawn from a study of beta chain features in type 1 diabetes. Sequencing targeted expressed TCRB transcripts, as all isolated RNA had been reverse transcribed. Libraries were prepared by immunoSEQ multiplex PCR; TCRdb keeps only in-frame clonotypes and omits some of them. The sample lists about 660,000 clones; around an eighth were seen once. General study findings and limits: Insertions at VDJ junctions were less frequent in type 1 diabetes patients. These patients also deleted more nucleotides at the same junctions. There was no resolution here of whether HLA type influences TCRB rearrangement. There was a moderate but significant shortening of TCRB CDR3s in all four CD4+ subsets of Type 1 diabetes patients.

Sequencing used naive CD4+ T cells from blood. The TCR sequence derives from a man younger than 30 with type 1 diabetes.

The CDR3 loop is CASSLPPRSSYNEQFF. CDR3 coding DNA: TGTGCCAGCAGCTTACCCCCCCGAAGCTCCTACAATGAGCAGTTCTTC. The chain carries TRBV7-2 and TRBJ2-1; D call uncertain. There are 16 residues in the CDR3. Trimming pared 2 bases from V and 0 bases from J, leaving 11 bases between. Germline loops: CDR1 SGHTA, CDR2 FQGNSA. The complete variable domain, with remaining parts taken from reference TRBV7-2 and TRBJ2-1, reads GAGVSQSPSNKVTEKGKDVELRCDPISGHTALYWYRQSLGQGLEFLIYFQGNSAPDKSGLPSDRFSAERTGGSVSTLTIQRTQQEDSAVYLCASSLPPRSSYNEQFFGPGTRLTVL.